The entry that follows covers one T cell receptor beta chain sequence. The sample belongs to a study of CD8 T cells in Susac syndrome. The CD8+ and CD4+ T cells were negatively isolated, with the TEMRA cells enriched by FACS. With random hexamers, reverse transcription was performed on about 0.5 to 1 ug of RNA. An immunoSEQ multiplex PCR amplified TCR beta CDR3 over 54 Vbeta and 13 Jbeta. TCRdb reprocessed the immunoSEQ multiplex PCR reads with MiXCR, giving one entry per CDR3 protein. The table has around 160,000 distinct CDR3 sequences, over 85% seen once. The CDR3 loop spans 13 amino acids. The germline V gene has CDR1 KGHSH and CDR2 LQKENI. V lost 2 bases and J lost 6, with 10 bases in between.

This sequence was found in a human donor in good health. This chain links TRBV18 with TRBJ1-2; D is uncertain. Specimen: CD4+ T cells from PBMCs. CDR3 sequence reads: CASSPTPGDGYTF. CDR3 in DNA: TGTGCCAGCTCACCAACCCCCGGGGATGGCTACACCTTC.